The 11 T cell receptor beta chains presented below share a single source sample, sequenced in a study of early T cells in non-severe SARS-CoV-2 infection. From the 5' RACE reads, TCRdb called clonotypes with MiXCR, one entry per CDR3 protein. The data contain some 81,000 distinct CDR3 sequences, approximately 15% of them seen just once; the ten biggest clones take up about 3.1%. The material sequenced was whole blood. These TCRs come from an adult who was a healthcare worker with PCR-confirmed SARS-CoV-2 infection or an uninfected control (not recorded which).

This clonotype was detected ten times or more. The genes are TRBV9 and TRBJ2-3, with TRBD2 matching 10 bases. The junction had 8 bases not matched to a gene; V was cut back by 4 bases and J by 3 bases. Germline CDR1 reads SGDLS; CDR2 reads YYNGEE. The CDR3 totals 16 residues. CDR3 nucleotide sequence: TGTGCCAGCAGCCCCCAAGCGGGGGGGCGAACAGATACGCAGTATTTT. Its protein is CASSPQAGGRTDTQYF.

This clonotype was detected a few times. V gene TRBV28 combines with J gene TRBJ1-4, with a possible D match to TRBD1 (6 bases). The V gene lost 6 bases and the J gene lost 5 bases, with 16 bases spanning the gap. This CDR3 contains 15 residues. Germline V CDR1 and CDR2: MDHEN, SYDVKM. This CDR3 is CASSYTGSPNEKLFF. The CDR3 DNA reads as TGTGCCAGCAGCTATACAGGGAGCCCAAATGAAAAACTGTTTTTT. The full variable domain, rest sourced from reference TRBV28 and TRBJ1-4, is DVKVTQSSRYLVKRTGEKVFLECVQDMDHENMFWYRQDPGLGLRLIYFSYDVKMKEKGDIPEGYSVSREKKERFSLILESASTNQTSMYLCASSYTGSPNEKLFFGSGTQLSVL.

This chain links TRBV6-6 with TRBJ2-7, with 7 bases that match TRBD2. The CDR3 length is 18 residues. Germline V gene data show CDR1 as MNHNY and CDR2 as SVGAGI (reference sequence). Germline trimming cut 0 bases from V and 2 bases from J; bases unmatched to any gene: 13. CDR3 in DNA: TGTGCCAGCAGTTACTCTGGGCAGCGGGGAGGTGCTCCCTACGAGCAGTACTTC. Residues: CASSYSGQRGGAPYEQYF.

This clonotype was found many times. This sequence joins TRBV10-1 and TRBJ2-7; tentative D call: TRBD2 (5 bases). From germline, CDR1 is WNHNN and CDR2 SYGVQD (reference sequence). V was clipped by 6 bases and J by 4 bases, with 19 bases between them. The CDR3 spans 15 residues. The CDR3 loop reads CASRTWLVGVYEQYF. The CDR3 DNA is TGCGCCAGCAGAACTTGGCTTGTGGGAGTTTACGAGCAGTACTTC.

This clonotype was detected only a few times. The gene calls are TRBV7-2 and TRBJ2-3, with D unresolved. The length of the CDR3 is 15 residues. Germline-derived CDR1 and CDR2 are SGHTA and FQGNSA. The V end lost 1 base, the J end lost 2 bases, and 10 bases lay between the germline ends. CDR3 sequence reads: CASSLGADITDTQYF. The DNA for the CDR3 is TGTGCCAGCAGCTTAGGTGCTGATATCACAGATACGCAGTATTTT.

CDR3 DNA: TGTGCCAGCAGCGGGGGACAGGCCTCTGGAAACACCATATATTTT. As protein: CASSGGQASGNTIYF. V gene TRBV7-9 combines with J gene TRBJ1-3, with 8 positions matching TRBD1. The V gene's germline CDR1 is SEHNR and CDR2 FQNEAQ (reference sequence). J was trimmed by 0 bases and V by 5 bases; bases with no gene match: 3. CDR3 length: 15 amino acids.

A few counts support this clonotype. The J gene is TRBJ2-3, the V gene TRBV6-6; 9 bases are a match to TRBD2. The CDR3 loop spans 14 amino acids. The germline V gene encodes CDR1 MNHNY and CDR2 SVGAGI (reference sequence). V trimming: 6 bases; J trimming: 0 bases; junction bases outside the gene matches: 1. The CDR3 region is CASRTSGSTDTQYF. The CDR3 DNA is TGTGCCAGCAGGACTAGCGGAAGCACAGATACGCAGTATTTT.

This clonotype was seen a few times. The V and J genes are TRBV10-3 and TRBJ2-3; TRBD1 agrees at 10 bases. This CDR3 spans 14 amino acids. V shed 8 bases and J 6 bases; nucleotides not matched to a gene: 8. From germline, CDR1 is ENHRY and CDR2 SYGVKD. DNA for the CDR3: TGTGCCATCGGCAGACAGGGGGCGTGGGATACGCAGTATTTT. Its translation: CAIGRQGAWDTQYF.

The rearrangement links TRBV6-1 to TRBJ2-3; 9 bases are shared with TRBD2. The CDR3 sequence is 16 residues long. The germline gives CDR1 MNHNS, CDR2 SASEGT. The ends lost 4 bases at V and 2 bases at J; junction bases unmatched: 7. In DNA form, the CDR3 reads TGTGCCAGCAGTGCTACGACTAGCGGCCTCACAGATACGCAGTATTTT. Its protein is CASSATTSGLTDTQYF.

This clonotype was seen more than once but under ten times. The chain employs TRBV11-2 and TRBJ2-1, with TRBD1 as a possible D gene (6 bases). Germline CDR1 reads SGHAT; CDR2 reads FQNNGV. This CDR3 comprises 13 residues. Trimming pared 3 bases from V and 7 bases from J, leaving 10 bases between. The CDR3 DNA is TGTGCCAGCAGCTTCCCCGACAGGAATGAGCAGTTCTTC. This gives the protein CASSFPDRNEQFF.

V is TRBV12-3 or TRBV12-4 and J is TRBJ1-4, with TRBD1 identical over 10 bases. Trimming removed 1 base from V and 7 bases from J; junction bases left unmatched: 6. This CDR3 spans 16 amino acids. CDR3 sequence reads: CASSLGDRGRGEKLFF. The CDR3 coding sequence is TGTGCCAGCAGTTTAGGTGACAGGGGGCGAGGTGAAAAACTGTTTTTT.